A selection of T cell receptor beta chains follows, all from one sample in a study of Ad26.COV2.S vaccination and SARS-CoV-2 variants. TCRdb keeps only in-frame clones here, not all; method: immunoSEQ multiplex PCR. The sample carries roughly 700,000 clones, 70% to 90% recorded once. Sequencing was performed on peripheral blood, taken in a trial of Ad26.COV2.S vaccine versus placebo. The receptors stem from a person aged 18-65 years who received the Ad26.COV2.S COVID-19 vaccine or a placebo. Both conserved end residues are part of each CDR3. The order of the fields is V gene, CDR3 length, clone size, D gene, J gene, CDR3 protein, CDR3 DNA. A D gene is named only where the DNA matches it firmly. The size of a clone is reported for some rows only, either as once, few or many, or as a class for expanded clones.

V gene: TRBV30; CDR3 length: 12; clone size: NA; D gene: TRBD1; J gene: TRBJ2-7; CDR3 protein: CAWSVRRGEQYF; CDR3 DNA: TGTGCCTGGAGTGTACGCAGGGGGGAGCAGTACTTC
V gene: TRBV6-5; CDR3 length: 13; clone size: NA; D gene: NA; J gene: TRBJ2-1; CDR3 protein: CASRRSSYNEQFF; CDR3 DNA: TGTGCCAGCAGAAGGTCTTCCTACAATGAGCAGTTCTTC
V gene: TRBV24-1; CDR3 length: 15; clone size: NA; D gene: NA; J gene: TRBJ2-1; CDR3 protein: CATSDPGAPVNEQFF; CDR3 DNA: TGTGCCACCAGTGATCCAGGTGCCCCAGTCAATGAGCAGTTCTTC
V gene: TRBV15; CDR3 length: 16; clone size: NA; D gene: TRBD2; J gene: TRBJ2-5; CDR3 protein: CATSSGTSGAQETQYF; CDR3 DNA: TGTGCCACCAGCAGCGGGACTAGCGGTGCCCAAGAGACCCAGTACTTC
V gene: TRBV5-1; CDR3 length: 16; clone size: NA; D gene: TRBD2; J gene: TRBJ2-2; CDR3 protein: CASSREETPNTGELFF; CDR3 DNA: TGCGCCAGCAGCCGGGAGGAGACTCCTAACACCGGGGAGCTGTTTTTT
V gene: TRBV2; CDR3 length: 15; clone size: few; D gene: TRBD1; J gene: TRBJ1-6; CDR3 protein: CASRSGTGHNSPLHF; CDR3 DNA: TGTGCCAGCAGGTCCGGGACAGGGCATAATTCACCCCTCCACTTT
V gene: TRBV7-6; CDR3 length: 15; clone size: few; D gene: TRBD2; J gene: TRBJ2-1; CDR3 protein: CASSLGPSGGSEQFF; CDR3 DNA: TGTGCCAGCAGCTTAGGCCCTAGCGGGGGGTCTGAGCAGTTCTTC
V gene: TRBV6-1; CDR3 length: 14; clone size: few; D gene: NA; J gene: TRBJ1-2; CDR3 protein: CASSEGGDTNGYTF; CDR3 DNA: TGTGCCAGCAGTGAAGGGGGGGACACGAATGGCTACACCTTC
V gene: TRBV2; CDR3 length: 15; clone size: once; D gene: NA; J gene: TRBJ1-3; CDR3 protein: CASSEMGGTGNTIYF; CDR3 DNA: TGTGCCAGCAGTGAAATGGGCGGAACTGGAAACACCATATATTTT
V gene: TRBV9; CDR3 length: 16; clone size: NA; D gene: TRBD1; J gene: TRBJ2-2; CDR3 protein: CASSLTGTANTGELFF; CDR3 DNA: TGTGCCAGCAGCTTGACCGGGACAGCGAACACCGGGGAGCTGTTTTTT
V gene: TRBV6-6; CDR3 length: 16; clone size: NA; D gene: TRBD2; J gene: TRBJ2-3; CDR3 protein: CASSYSASGRTDTQYF; CDR3 DNA: TGTGCCAGCAGTTACTCGGCTAGCGGGAGGACAGATACGCAGTATTTT
V gene: TRBV15; CDR3 length: 15; clone size: NA; D gene: NA; J gene: TRBJ2-7; CDR3 protein: CATSRDRDPTYEQYF; CDR3 DNA: TGTGCCACCAGCAGAGATAGGGACCCGACCTACGAGCAGTACTTC
V gene: TRBV19; CDR3 length: 20; clone size: NA; D gene: TRBD2; J gene: TRBJ2-1; CDR3 protein: CASSIWASGGAMVSYNEQFF; CDR3 DNA: TGTGCCAGTAGTATTTGGGCTAGCGGGGGGGCTATGGTATCCTACAATGAGCAGTTCTTC